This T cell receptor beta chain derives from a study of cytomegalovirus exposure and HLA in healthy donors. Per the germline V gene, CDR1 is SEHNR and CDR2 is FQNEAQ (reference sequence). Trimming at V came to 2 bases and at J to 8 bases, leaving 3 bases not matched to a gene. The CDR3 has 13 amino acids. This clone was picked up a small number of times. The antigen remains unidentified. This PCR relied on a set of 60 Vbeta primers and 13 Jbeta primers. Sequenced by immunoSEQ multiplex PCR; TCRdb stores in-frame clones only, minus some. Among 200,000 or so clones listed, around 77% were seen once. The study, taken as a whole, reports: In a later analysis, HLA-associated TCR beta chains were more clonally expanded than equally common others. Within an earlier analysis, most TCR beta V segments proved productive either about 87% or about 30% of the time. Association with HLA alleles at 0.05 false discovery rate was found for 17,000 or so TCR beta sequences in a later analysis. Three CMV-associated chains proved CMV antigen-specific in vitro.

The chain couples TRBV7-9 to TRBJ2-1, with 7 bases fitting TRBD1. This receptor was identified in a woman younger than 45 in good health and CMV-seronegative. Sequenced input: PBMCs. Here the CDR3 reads CASSLSGTDEQFF. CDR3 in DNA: TGTGCCAGCAGCTTAAGTGGGACAGATGAGCAGTTCTTC.